This T cell receptor beta chain was recorded in a study of T cells in Graves' hyperthyroidism and ophthalmopathy. Amplified regions were TCR beta CDR3 sequences from RNA transcripts. TCR CDR3 underwent first-round RT-PCR with the HTBI primer set. TCRdb redid the calling of the multiplex PCR reads with MiXCR, one entry per CDR3 protein. The sample carries roughly 500,000 distinct CDR3 sequences, 46% recorded once. Trimming took 0 bases from V and 4 from J; bases not matched to a gene: 8. CDR3 size: 17 residues. Germline CDR1 is DFQATT and CDR2 is SNEGSKA (reference sequence). The TCR sequence derives from an adult woman with Graves' disease, either hyperthyroidism or ophthalmopathy (not recorded which). This chain links TRBV20-1 with TRBJ2-7, with TRBD2 matching over 14 bases. The material sequenced was peripheral blood or thyroid tissue (not recorded which). CDR3 amino acids: CSARDYRTSGRSYEQYF. DNA for the CDR3: TGCAGTGCTAGAGATTATAGGACTAGCGGGAGGTCATACGAGCAGTACTTC.